The clone carrying this TCR beta chain was seen a handful of times. Its cognate antigen is unknown. This entry belongs to a study of human T cells and chemical hapten exposure. Study-wide results and caveats: Controls had significantly fewer large CDR3 similarity clusters than were formed by expanded TCRs.

One entry per CDR3 protein results from TCRdb running MiXCR on the RACE reads. The top ten clones hold roughly 1% of a sample with roughly 89,000 distinct CDR3 sequences, approximately 11% of them seen once. The CDR3 totals 13 residues. V was clipped by 5 bases and J by 0 bases, with 5 bases between them. Specified time point: patch test 3, about 24 weeks after DPC sensitization. Described treatment: therapeutic diphenylcyclopropenone sensitization with weekly scalp DPC. It was unfractionated whole blood from which total RNA was extracted. This specimen consisted of whole blood, obtained in connection with sensitization to the hapten diphenylcyclopropenone (DPC). This receptor was taken from a woman aged 30 to 39 with alopecia areata. Some clones in this sample may be carry-over from other donors' samples. The chain joins TRBV12-3 or TRBV12-4 to TRBJ1-5, with D unresolved. In nucleotides, the CDR3 is TGTGCCAGCAGTGAGTATAGCAATCAGCCCCAGCATTTT. The encoded protein is CASSEYSNQPQHF.